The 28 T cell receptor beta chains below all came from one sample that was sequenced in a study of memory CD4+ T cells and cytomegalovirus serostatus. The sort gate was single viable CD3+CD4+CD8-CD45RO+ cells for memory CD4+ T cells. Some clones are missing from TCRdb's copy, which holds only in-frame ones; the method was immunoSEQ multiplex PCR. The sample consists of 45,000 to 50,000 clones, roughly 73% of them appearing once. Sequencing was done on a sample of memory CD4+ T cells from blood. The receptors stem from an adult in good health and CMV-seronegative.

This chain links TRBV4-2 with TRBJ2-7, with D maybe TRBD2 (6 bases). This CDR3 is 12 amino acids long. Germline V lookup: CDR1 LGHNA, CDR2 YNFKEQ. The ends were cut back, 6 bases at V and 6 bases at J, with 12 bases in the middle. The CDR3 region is CASRGRDREQYF. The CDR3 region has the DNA TGTGCCAGCAGGGGGCGGGATCGCGAGCAGTACTTC.

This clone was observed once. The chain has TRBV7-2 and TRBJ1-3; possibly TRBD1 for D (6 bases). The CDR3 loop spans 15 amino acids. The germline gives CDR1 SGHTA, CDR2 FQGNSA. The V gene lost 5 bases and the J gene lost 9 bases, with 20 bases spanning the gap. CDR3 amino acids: CASSLHAGEGSTIYF. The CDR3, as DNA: TGTGCCAGCAGCCTCCACGCAGGGGAGGGTAGCACCATATATTTT.

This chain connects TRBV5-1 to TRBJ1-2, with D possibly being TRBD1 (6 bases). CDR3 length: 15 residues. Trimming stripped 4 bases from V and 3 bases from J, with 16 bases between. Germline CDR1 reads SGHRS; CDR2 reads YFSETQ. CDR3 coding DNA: TGCGCCAGCAGCCCGGACAGTCTCGGAGACTATGGCTACACCTTC. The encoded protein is CASSPDSLGDYGYTF.

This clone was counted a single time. CDR3 region: CASSFRTALSYEQYF. CDR3 sequence (DNA): TGTGCCAGCAGCTTTCGAACAGCACTCTCCTACGAGCAGTACTTC. V usage is TRBV7-2 and J usage is TRBJ2-7; D remains ambiguous. Germline V gene sequence: CDR1 SGHTA, CDR2 FQGNSA. The V end lost 3 bases, the J end lost 0 bases, and 12 bases lay between the germline ends. CDR3 length: 15 amino acids. The full variable domain, in which reference TRBV7-2 and TRBJ2-7 provide the parts outside the CDR3, is GAGVSQSPSNKVTEKGKDVELRCDPISGHTALYWYRQSLGQGLEFLIYFQGNSAPDKSGLPSDRFSAERTGGSVSTLTIQRTQQEDSAVYLCASSFRTALSYEQYFGPGTRLTVT.

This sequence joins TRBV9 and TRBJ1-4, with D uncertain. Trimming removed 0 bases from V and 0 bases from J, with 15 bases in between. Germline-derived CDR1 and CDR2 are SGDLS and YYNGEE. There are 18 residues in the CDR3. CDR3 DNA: TGTGCCAGCAGCGTAGTCCCGCTCTCAGGTGCAACTAATGAAAAACTGTTTTTT. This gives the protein CASSVVPLSGATNEKLFF.

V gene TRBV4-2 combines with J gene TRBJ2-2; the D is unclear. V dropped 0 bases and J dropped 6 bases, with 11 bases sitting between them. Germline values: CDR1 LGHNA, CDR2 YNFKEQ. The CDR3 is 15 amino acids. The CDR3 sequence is CASSQERSRSGELFF. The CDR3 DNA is TGTGCCAGCAGCCAAGAGCGATCCAGGTCCGGGGAGCTGTTTTTT.

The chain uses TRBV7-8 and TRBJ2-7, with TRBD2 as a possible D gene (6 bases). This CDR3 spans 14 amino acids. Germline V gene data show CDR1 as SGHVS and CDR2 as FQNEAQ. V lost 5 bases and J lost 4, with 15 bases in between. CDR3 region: CASSPRLGGYEQYF. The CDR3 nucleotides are TGTGCCAGCAGCCCCCGACTAGGTGGGTACGAGCAGTACTTC. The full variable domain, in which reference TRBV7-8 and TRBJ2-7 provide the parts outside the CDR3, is GAGVSQSPRYKVAKRGQDVALRCDPISGHVSLFWYQQALGQGPEFLTYFQNEAQLDKSGLPSDRFFAERPEGSVSTLKIQRTQQEDSAVYLCASSPRLGGYEQYFGPGTRLTVT.

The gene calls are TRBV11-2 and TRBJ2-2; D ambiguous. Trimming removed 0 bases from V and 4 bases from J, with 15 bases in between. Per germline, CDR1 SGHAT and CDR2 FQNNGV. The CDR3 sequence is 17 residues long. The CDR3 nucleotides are TGTGCCAGCAGCTTAGATGAGGTCGCCCGAGGCACCGGGGAGCTGTTTTTT. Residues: CASSLDEVARGTGELFF.

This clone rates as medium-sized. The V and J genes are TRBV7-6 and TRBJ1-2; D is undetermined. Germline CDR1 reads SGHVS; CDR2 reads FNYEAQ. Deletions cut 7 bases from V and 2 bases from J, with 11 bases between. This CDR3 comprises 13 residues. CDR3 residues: CASTSDWNYGYTF. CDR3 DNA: TGTGCCAGCACCTCTGACTGGAACTATGGCTACACCTTC.

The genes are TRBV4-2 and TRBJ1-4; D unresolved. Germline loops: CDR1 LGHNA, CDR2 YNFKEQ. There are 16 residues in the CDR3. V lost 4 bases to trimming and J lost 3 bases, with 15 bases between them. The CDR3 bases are TGTGCCAGCAGCCCAGAAGGACGCGGGGCTAATGAAAAACTGTTTTTT. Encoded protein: CASSPEGRGANEKLFF.

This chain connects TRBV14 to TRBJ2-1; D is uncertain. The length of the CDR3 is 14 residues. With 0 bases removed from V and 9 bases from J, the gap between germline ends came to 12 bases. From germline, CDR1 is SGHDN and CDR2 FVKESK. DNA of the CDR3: TGTGCCAGCAGCCAAGAGGCCGTGGTGGGTGAGCAGTTCTTC. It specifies CASSQEAVVGEQFF.

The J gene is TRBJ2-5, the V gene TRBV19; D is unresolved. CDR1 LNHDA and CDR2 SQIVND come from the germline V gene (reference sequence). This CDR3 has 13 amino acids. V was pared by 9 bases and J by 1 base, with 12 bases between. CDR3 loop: CASNRAGQETQYF. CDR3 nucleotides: TGTGCCAGCAACCGGGCAGGCCAAGAGACCCAGTACTTC. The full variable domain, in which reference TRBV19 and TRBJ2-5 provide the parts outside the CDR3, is DGGITQSPKYLFRKEGQNVTLSCEQNLNHDAMYWYRQDPGQGLRLIYYSQIVNDFQKGDIAEGYSVSREKKESFPLTVTSAQKNPTAFYLCASNRAGQETQYFGPGTRLLVL.

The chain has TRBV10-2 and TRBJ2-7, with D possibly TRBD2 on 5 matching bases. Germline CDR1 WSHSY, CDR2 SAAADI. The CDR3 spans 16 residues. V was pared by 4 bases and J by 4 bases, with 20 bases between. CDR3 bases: TGCGCCAGCAGTGGGACTGGGTCTATTCGTGGGTACGAGCAGTACTTC. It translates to CASSGTGSIRGYEQYF.

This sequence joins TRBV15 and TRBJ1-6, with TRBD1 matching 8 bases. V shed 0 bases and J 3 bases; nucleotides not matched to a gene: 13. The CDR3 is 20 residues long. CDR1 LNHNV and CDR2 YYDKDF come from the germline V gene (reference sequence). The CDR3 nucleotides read TGTGCCACCAGCAGAGATTTAGTGCAGGGGGCAGGTGACTATAATTCACCCCTCCACTTT. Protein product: CATSRDLVQGAGDYNSPLHF.

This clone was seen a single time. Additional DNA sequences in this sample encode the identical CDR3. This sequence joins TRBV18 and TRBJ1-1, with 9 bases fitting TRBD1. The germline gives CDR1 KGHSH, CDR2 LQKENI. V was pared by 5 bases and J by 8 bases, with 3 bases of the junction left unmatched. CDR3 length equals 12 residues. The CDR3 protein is CASSTGQGEAFF. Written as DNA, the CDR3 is TGTGCCAGCTCAACCGGACAGGGGGAAGCTTTCTTT.

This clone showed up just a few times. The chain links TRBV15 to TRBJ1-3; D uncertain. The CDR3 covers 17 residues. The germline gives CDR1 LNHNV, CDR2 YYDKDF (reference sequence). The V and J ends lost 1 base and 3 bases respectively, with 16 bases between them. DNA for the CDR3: TGTGCCACCAGCAGAGTGGGGAGGACGGTGGGTGGAAACACCATATATTTT. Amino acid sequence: CATSRVGRTVGGNTIYF. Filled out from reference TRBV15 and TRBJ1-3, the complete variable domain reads DAMVIQNPRYQVTQFGKPVTLSCSQTLNHNVMYWYQQKSSQAPKLLFHYYDKDFNNEADTPDNFQSRRPNTSFCFLDIRSPGLGDTAMYLCATSRVGRTVGGNTIYFGEGSWLTVV.

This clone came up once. CDR3 sequence reads: CASSLARGDPLVLTF. Here the CDR3 DNA reads TGTGCCAGCAGCTTAGCGAGGGGGGACCCCTTAGTCCTGACTTTC. This chain uses TRBV7-2 with TRBJ2-6; D may be TRBD1 or TRBD2 (6 bases each). V lost 0 bases and J 13 bases, leaving 16 bases between the germline ends. The CDR3 totals 15 residues. The germline V gene encodes CDR1 SGHTA and CDR2 FQGNSA.

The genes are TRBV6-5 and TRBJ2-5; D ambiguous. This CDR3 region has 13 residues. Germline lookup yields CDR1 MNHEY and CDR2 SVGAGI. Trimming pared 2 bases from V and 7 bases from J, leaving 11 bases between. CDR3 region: CASSYVMDGTQYF. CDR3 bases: TGTGCCAGCAGTTACGTGATGGACGGGACCCAGTACTTC.

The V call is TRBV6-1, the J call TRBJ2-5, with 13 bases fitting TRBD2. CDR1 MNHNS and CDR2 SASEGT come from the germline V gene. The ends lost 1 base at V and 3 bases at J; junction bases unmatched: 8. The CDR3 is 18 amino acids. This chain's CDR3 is CASSEEWGLAGIKETQYF. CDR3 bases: TGTGCCAGCAGTGAAGAGTGGGGACTAGCGGGGATTAAAGAGACCCAGTACTTC.

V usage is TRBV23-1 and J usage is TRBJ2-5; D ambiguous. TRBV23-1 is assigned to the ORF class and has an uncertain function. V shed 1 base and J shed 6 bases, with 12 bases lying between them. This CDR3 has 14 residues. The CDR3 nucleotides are TGCGCCAGCAGTCAATTCCACAGTCGTAAGACCCAGTACTTC. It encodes CASSQFHSRKTQYF.

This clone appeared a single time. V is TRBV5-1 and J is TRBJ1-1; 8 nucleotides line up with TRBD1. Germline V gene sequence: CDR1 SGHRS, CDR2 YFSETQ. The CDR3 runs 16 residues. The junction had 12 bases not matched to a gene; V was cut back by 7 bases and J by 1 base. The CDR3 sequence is CASRPGDRGSNTEAFF. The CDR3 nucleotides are TGCGCCAGCCGCCCGGGTGACAGGGGCTCGAACACTGAAGCTTTCTTT.

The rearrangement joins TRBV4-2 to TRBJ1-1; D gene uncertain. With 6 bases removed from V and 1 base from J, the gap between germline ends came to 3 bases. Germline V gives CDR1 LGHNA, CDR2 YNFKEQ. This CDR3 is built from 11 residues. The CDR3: CASRSNTEAFF. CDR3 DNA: TGTGCCAGCAGATCGAACACTGAAGCTTTCTTT.

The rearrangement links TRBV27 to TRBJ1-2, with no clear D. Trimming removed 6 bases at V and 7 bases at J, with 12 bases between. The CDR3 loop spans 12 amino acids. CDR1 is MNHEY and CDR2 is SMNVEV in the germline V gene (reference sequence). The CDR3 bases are TGTGCCAGCAGCTATCATGGTGGTGGCTACACCTTC. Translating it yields CASSYHGGGYTF.

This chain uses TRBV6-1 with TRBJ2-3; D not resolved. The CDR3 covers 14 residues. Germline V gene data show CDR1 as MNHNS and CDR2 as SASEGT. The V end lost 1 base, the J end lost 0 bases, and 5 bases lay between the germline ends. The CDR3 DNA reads TGTGCCAGCAGTGAAGACGTTAGCACAGATACGCAGTATTTT. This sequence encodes CASSEDVSTDTQYF.

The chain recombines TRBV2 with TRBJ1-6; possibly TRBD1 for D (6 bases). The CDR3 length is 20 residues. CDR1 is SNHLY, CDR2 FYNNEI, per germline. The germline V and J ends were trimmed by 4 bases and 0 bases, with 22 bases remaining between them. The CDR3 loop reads CASSVSGTYYSSSYNSPLHF. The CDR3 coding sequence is TGTGCCAGCAGTGTATCCGGGACATATTACAGTAGCTCCTATAATTCACCCCTCCACTTT.

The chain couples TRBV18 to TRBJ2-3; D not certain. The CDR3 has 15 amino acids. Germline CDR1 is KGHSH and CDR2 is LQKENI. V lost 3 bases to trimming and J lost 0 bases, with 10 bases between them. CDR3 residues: CASSPELYSTDTQYF. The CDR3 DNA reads TGTGCCAGCTCACCCGAATTGTATAGCACAGATACGCAGTATTTT.

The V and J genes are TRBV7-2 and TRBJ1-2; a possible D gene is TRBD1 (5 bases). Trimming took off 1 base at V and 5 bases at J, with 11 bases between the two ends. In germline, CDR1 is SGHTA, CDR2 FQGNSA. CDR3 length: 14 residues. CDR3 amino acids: CASSLDGTKYGYTF. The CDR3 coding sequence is TGTGCCAGCAGCTTAGACGGGACGAAATATGGCTACACCTTC.

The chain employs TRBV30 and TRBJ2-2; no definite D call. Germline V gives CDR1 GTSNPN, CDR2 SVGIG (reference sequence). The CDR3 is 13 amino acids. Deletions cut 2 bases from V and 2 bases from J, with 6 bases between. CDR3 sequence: CAWSLGNTGELFF. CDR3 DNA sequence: TGTGCCTGGAGTCTGGGAAACACCGGGGAGCTGTTTTTT.